This T cell receptor (beta chain) was recovered during a study of T cells after yellow fever vaccination. This clonotype appeared a few times. As yet, its antigen is unknown. Between the trimmed V and J ends, which lost 6 bases and 5 bases, there was a span of 14 bases. The CDR3 spans 13 residues. TCRdb recomputed calls from the 5' RACE reads with MiXCR, one row per CDR3 protein. The sample lists a few hundred thousand distinct CDR3 sequences, roughly 7.5% seen once, with approximately 16% in the top ten. Study-level points and caveats: The secondary response was weaker but peaked faster, day 5 versus 15.

This clonotype was sampled from a man between 18 and 35 years old who received the YFV17D yellow fever vaccine. This chain connects TRBV12-3 or TRBV12-4 to TRBJ2-7, with a weak D call TRBD2 (5 bases). The input for sequencing was PBMCs, taken around 45 days after the first yellow fever vaccination. CDR3 residues: CASSTSLRDEQYF. The CDR3 DNA reads TGTGCCAGCAGCACCTCACTGAGGGACGAGCAGTACTTC.